This T cell receptor (beta chain) is drawn from a study of early T cells in non-severe SARS-CoV-2 infection. Study as a whole: Sequenced material consisted of bulk RNA (from unsorted whole blood), and chains were unpaired.

Study-level results: Matching with VDJdb favored anti-spike CD8 responses (missing private and CD4 specificities).

Individual cDNA molecules received unique molecular identifiers during library preparation. Each CDR3 protein gets one entry after TCRdb re-called the 5' RACE reads with MiXCR. The table includes about 97,000 distinct CDR3 sequences, approximately 10% detected once. There are a few counts of this clonotype. Its matching antigen is unknown. This specimen was whole blood, taken at baseline. This clonotype originated in an adult who was a healthcare worker with PCR-confirmed SARS-CoV-2 infection or an uninfected control (not recorded which).

The CDR3: CASSTGQGANYNEQFF. CDR3 nucleotide sequence: TGTGCCAGCAGCACCGGACAGGGGGCTAACTACAATGAGCAGTTCTTC. The genes are TRBV7-3 and TRBJ2-1; 11 bases are shared with TRBD1. Germline V CDR1 and CDR2: SGHTA, FQGTGA. The junction had 6 bases not matched to a gene; V was cut back by 5 bases and J by 3 bases. CDR3 length: 16 residues.